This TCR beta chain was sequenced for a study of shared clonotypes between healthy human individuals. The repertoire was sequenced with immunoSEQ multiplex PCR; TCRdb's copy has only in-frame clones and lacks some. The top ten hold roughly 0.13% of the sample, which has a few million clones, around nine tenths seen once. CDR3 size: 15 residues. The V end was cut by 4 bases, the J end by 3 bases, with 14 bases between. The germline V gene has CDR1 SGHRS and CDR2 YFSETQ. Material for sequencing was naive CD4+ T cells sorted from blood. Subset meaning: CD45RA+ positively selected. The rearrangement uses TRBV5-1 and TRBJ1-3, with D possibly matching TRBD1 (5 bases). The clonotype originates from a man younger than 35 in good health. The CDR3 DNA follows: TGCGCCAGCAGCCAGGGCGGAGAGGTTGGAAACACCATATATTTT. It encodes CASSQGGEVGNTIYF. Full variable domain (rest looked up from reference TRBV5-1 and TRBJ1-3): KAGVTQTPRYLIKTRGQQVTLSCSPISGHRSVSWYQQTPGQGLQFLFEYFSETQRNKGNFPGRFSGRQFSNSRSEMNVSTLELGDSALYLCASSQGGEVGNTIYFGEGSWLTVV.